This paragraph reports one T cell receptor beta chain. The antigen is not known. The sample comes from a study of vaccination and CD4 T cells after COVID-19. Study as a whole: The convalescents, six males and four females, included two who were Hispanic.

This sample's treatment: approximately nine-day PBMC culture with coronavirus spike peptide pools or control peptides (ViraFEST assay). Following expansion of antigen-specific T cells with peptide pools, ViraFEST then sequenced TCRs. Half of the medium was exchanged for fresh IL-2 medium, first on day 3 and then on day 7. CDR1 and CDR2 (germline): DFQATT, SNEGSKA (reference sequence). The CDR3 spans 18 residues. V lost 0 bases, J lost 0 bases, and 7 bases stayed unmatched. Cultured CD4+ T-cell DNA underwent Oncomine TCR Beta short-read sequencing. TCRdb itself ran the PCR reads through MiXCR, one entry per CDR3 protein. The sample shows approximately 15,000 distinct CDR3 sequences, approximately 51% of them seen only once.

The input for sequencing was CD4+ T cells from blood, cultured in vitro, taken before SARS-CoV-2 vaccination. This chain links TRBV20-1 with TRBJ2-6, with 8 bases matching TRBD1. The receptor comes from a human donor who had recovered from COVID-19. CDR3 DNA sequence: TGCAGTGCTAGAGATATGGGGACAGGACACTCTGGGGCCAACGTCCTGACTTTC. Protein product: CSARDMGTGHSGANVLTF.